This T cell receptor (beta chain) was profiled in a study of T-cell reconstitution after alpha-beta-depleted transplantation in children. During its preparation, the TCRbeta library received unique molecular identifiers. TCRdb re-derived calls from the PCR reads in MiXCR, one entry per CDR3 protein. The data hold roughly 150,000 distinct CDR3 sequences, with around 10% observed a single time. This clonotype is medium-sized within its sample. The CDR3 runs to 13 residues. The trim removed 9 bases at V and 2 bases at J, leaving 4 bases unmatched. In germline, CDR1 is SNHLY, CDR2 FYNNEI. The sequence came from a boy aged 2-9 years with acute myeloid leukemia, due to receive a stem cell transplant. The sample in question was PBMCs, obtained before TCRalphabeta/CD19-depleted stem cell transplant. This rearrangement joins TRBV2 to TRBJ2-1, with TRBD2 matching over 7 bases. DNA of the CDR3: TGTGCCAGTAGCGGGCAGACCTACAATGAGCAGTTCTTC. Protein: CASSGQTYNEQFF.